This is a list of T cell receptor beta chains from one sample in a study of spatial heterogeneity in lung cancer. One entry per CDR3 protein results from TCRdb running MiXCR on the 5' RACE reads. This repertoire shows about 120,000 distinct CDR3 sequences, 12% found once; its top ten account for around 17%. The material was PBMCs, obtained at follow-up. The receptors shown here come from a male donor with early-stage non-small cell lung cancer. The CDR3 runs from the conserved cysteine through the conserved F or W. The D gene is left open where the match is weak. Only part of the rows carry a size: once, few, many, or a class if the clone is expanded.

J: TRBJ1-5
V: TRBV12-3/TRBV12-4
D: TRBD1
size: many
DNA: TGTGCCAGCACCGGACAGGGGAGCAGTCAGCCCCAGCATTTT
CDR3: CASTGQGSSQPQHF

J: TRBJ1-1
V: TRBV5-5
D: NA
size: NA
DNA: TGTGCCAGCAGCTTGGATCGGCAGTTGAACACTGAAGCTTTCTTT
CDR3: CASSLDRQLNTEAFF

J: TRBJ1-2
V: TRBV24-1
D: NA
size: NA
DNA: TGTGCCACCAGTGATGGGGCCGACTATGGCTACACCTTC
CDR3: CATSDGADYGYTF

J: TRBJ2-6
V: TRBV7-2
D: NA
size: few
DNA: TGTGCCAGCAGCTTAGGGCCCTACGTCCTGACTTTC
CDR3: CASSLGPYVLTF

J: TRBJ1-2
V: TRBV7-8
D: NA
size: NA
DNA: TGTGCCAGCAGCCCACGGCGGGGGGGCCTTCCTCCTAACTATGGCTACACCTTC
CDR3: CASSPRRGGLPPNYGYTF

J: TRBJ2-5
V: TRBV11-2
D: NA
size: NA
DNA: TGTGCCAGCAGCTTGAGCGAGACCCAGTACTTC
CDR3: CASSLSETQYF

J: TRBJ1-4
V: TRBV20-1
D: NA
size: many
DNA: TGCAGTGCCACACAGGGTTCGGACGAAAAACTGTTTTTT
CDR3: CSATQGSDEKLFF

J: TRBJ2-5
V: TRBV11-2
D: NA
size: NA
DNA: TGTGCCAGCAGCCTAATGGGACTTGGAGAGACCCAGTACTTC
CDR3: CASSLMGLGETQYF

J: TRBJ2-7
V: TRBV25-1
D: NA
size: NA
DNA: TGTGCCAGCAAGTCATCGCCCTACGAGCAGTACTTC
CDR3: CASKSSPYEQYF

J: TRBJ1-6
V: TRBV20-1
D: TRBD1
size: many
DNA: TGCAGTGCTAGAGCCGACAGGGGGTTGCACTTT
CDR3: CSARADRGLHF

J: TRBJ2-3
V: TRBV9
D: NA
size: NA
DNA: TGTGCCAGCAGCTTCCTCCGGGACCGATTACCGGGGGATACGCAGTATTTT
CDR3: CASSFLRDRLPGDTQYF

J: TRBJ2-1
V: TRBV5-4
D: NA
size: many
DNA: TGTGCCAGCAGCCGCGGCGGGCCCAACTCCTACAATGAGCAGTTCTTC
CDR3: CASSRGGPNSYNEQFF

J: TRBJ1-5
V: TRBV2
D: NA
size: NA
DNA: TGTGCCAGCAGCAACGGACCGTCTAATCAGCCCCAGCATTTT
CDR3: CASSNGPSNQPQHF

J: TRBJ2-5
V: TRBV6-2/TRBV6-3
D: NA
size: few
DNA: TGTGCCAGCAGTCTACTACAGGGAGGGAGGACCCAGTACTTC
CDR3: CASSLLQGGRTQYF

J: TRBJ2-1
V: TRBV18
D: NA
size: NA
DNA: TGTGCCAGCTCACCATCCCGCCGGCCAGCGCGTAACTCCTACAATGAGCAGTTCTTC
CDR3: CASSPSRRPARNSYNEQFF

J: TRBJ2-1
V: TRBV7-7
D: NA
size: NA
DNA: TGTGCTAGCAGCTTAACCAACTACAATGAGCAGTTCTTC
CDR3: CASSLTNYNEQFF

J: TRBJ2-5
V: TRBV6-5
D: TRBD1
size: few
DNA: TGTGCCAGCAGTTCTGGGGACAGGGTACTAGAGACCCAGTACTTC
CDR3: CASSSGDRVLETQYF

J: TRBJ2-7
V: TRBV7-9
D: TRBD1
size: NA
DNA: TGTGCCAGCAGCCCTAGGGACCTCAGGGGGACCGCCTACGAGCAGTACTTC
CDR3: CASSPRDLRGTAYEQYF

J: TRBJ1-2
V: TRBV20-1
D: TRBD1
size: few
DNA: TGCAGTGCTGGTGGACAGGGGGAGGGCTACACCTTC
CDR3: CSAGGQGEGYTF

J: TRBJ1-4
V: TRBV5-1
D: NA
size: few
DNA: TGCGCCAGCAGCTTGGCCCCGACAGGAATAAATGAAAAACTGTTTTTT
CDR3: CASSLAPTGINEKLFF

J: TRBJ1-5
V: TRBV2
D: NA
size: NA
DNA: TGTGCCAGCAGTGAACAGGGCATGAGCAATCAGCCCCAGCATTTT
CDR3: CASSEQGMSNQPQHF

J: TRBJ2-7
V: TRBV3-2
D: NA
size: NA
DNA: TGTGCCAGCAGCCCGGGACAGGACGCCTACGAGCAGTACTTC
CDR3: CASSPGQDAYEQYF

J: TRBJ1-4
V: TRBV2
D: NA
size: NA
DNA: TGTGCCAGCAGCCGGGGCGCGACTAATGAAAAACTGTTTTTT
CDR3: CASSRGATNEKLFF

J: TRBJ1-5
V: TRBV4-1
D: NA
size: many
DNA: TGCGCCAGCAGCCAAGGGGACACTCGATATCAGCCCCAGCATTTT
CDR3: CASSQGDTRYQPQHF

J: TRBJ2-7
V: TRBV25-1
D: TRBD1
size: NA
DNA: TGTGCCAGCAGTCCCCCCGGGACAGGGAGCGAGCAGTACTTC
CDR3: CASSPPGTGSEQYF

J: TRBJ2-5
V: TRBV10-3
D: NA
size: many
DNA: TGTGCCATCAGTGAGTCCGGTCCCCGAGAGACCCAGTACTTC
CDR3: CAISESGPRETQYF

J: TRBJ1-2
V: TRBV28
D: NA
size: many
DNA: TGTGCCAGCAGTACCCCTGGACAGACCTATGGCTACACCTTC
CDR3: CASSTPGQTYGYTF

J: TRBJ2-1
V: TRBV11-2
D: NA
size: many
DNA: TGTGCCAGCAGCTTAGGCGGCTATCCGAGCTCCTACAATGAGCAGTTCTTC
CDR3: CASSLGGYPSSYNEQFF

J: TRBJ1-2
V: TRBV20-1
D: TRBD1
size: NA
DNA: TGCAGTGCCAATCTTCCCTTGGACAGGAGGGTGGATGGCTACACCTTC
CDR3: CSANLPLDRRVDGYTF

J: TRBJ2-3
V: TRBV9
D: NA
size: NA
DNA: TGTGCCAGCAGCGGAGCGACAGGCCCGGATACGCAGTATTTT
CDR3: CASSGATGPDTQYF

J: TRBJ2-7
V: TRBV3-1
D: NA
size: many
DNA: TGTGCCAGCAGCCAAACTTCGGACATCCCCTTACGGTTGGTGTTC
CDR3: CASSQTSDIPLRLVF

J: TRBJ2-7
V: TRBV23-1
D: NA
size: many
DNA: TGCGCCAGCAGTCAATCCGGTCACAGCTCCTACGAGCAGTACTTC
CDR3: CASSQSGHSSYEQYF

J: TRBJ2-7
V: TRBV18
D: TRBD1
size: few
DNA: TGTGCCAGCTCACCTGTTCCTGTGGGGACAGTGTCCTACGAGCAGTACTTC
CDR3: CASSPVPVGTVSYEQYF

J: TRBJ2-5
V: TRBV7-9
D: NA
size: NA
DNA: TGTGCCAGCAGCTTATTCACTGACCGGGAGACCCAGTACTTC
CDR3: CASSLFTDRETQYF

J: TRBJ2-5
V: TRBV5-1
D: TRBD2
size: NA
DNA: TGCGCCAGCAGCAAGTCCGGGACTACCCAAGAGACCCAGTACTTC
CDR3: CASSKSGTTQETQYF